The next 28 T cell receptor beta chains were all read from a single sample in a study of blood T cell repertoires in COVID-19. Assay used: immunoSEQ multiplex PCR; TCRdb lists only in-frame clones, some missing. Among 350,000 to 450,000 clones listed, around 86% were seen once. Material: peripheral blood. The receptors were sampled from a human donor in a cohort sampled during active COVID-19.

The J gene is TRBJ1-5, the V gene TRBV6-2 or TRBV6-3; D is uncertain. Germline V gene lookup returns CDR1 MNHEY and CDR2 SVGEGT. The CDR3 contains 12 residues. Trimming removed 2 bases from V and 13 bases from J, with 12 bases in between. CDR3 residues: CASSYPQRSQHF. The CDR3, as DNA: TGTGCCAGCAGTTACCCCCAGAGGTCTCAGCATTTT.

V and J are TRBV11-3 and TRBJ1-1; maybe TRBD1 (6 bases). This CDR3 is 13 amino acids long. Trimming took off 8 bases at V and 5 bases at J, with 15 bases between the two ends. Germline CDR1 and CDR2: SGHNT and YENEEA. CDR3 nucleotides: TGTGCCAGCGGATTGCAACAGGGAACTGAAGCTTTCTTT. It codes for CASGLQQGTEAFF.

V is TRBV10-3 and J is TRBJ2-1, with 13 bases identical to TRBD2. The CDR3 consists of 15 residues. The J segment lost 4 bases and the V segment lost 4 bases, leaving 1 base of the junction unmatched. CDR1 is ENHRY and CDR2 is SYGVKD in the germline V gene. DNA for the CDR3: TGTGCCATCAGTGGGACTAGCGGGAGTTACAATGAGCAGTTCTTC. Translation gives CAISGTSGSYNEQFF.

The chain has TRBV3-1 (or the pseudogene TRBV3-2) and TRBJ2-5, with TRBD2 matching 7 bases. CDR1 LGHDT and CDR2 YNNKEL come from the germline V gene (reference sequence). CDR3 length equals 14 residues. Trimming cost V 3 bases and J 2 bases; bases outside gene matches: 3. The DNA of the CDR3 is TGTGCCAGCAGCCAGAATAGCGGGCAAGAGACCCAGTACTTC. Residues: CASSQNSGQETQYF.

V and J are TRBV7-8 and TRBJ2-3, with D maybe TRBD1 (6 bases). The V gene's germline CDR1 is SGHVS and CDR2 FQNEAQ. The CDR3 spans 13 residues. Trimming stripped 4 bases from V and 1 base from J, with 6 bases between. CDR3: CASSSGGTDTQYF. For the CDR3, the DNA is TGTGCCAGCAGCTCAGGGGGCACAGATACGCAGTATTTT.

The chain links TRBV16 to TRBJ1-1; 7 bases fit TRBD1. Germline trimming cut 4 bases from V and 2 bases from J; bases unmatched to any gene: 7. Germline V gene lookup returns CDR1 KGHSY and CDR2 FQNENV. CDR3 length equals 15 residues. CDR3 sequence (DNA): TGTGCCAGCAGCCGAGGGACAGAACCTAACACTGAAGCTTTCTTT. It specifies CASSRGTEPNTEAFF.

This chain connects TRBV28 to TRBJ2-1; TRBD2 aligns across 8 bases. Germline lookup yields CDR1 MDHEN and CDR2 SYDVKM. V was clipped by 10 bases and J by 9 bases; unmatched bases: 14. CDR3 length: 14 residues. The CDR3 region is CATESSLGRGEQFF. The CDR3 region has the DNA TGTGCCACCGAGTCATCCCTCGGGAGGGGTGAGCAGTTCTTC.

The chain carries TRBV6-5 and TRBJ2-3; TRBD1 agrees at 8 bases. Germline lookup yields CDR1 MNHEY and CDR2 SVGAGI. Trimming took 9 bases from V and 5 from J; bases not matched to a gene: 10. CDR3 size: 14 residues. CDR3 nucleotides: TGTGCCAGTAACCAGGGGGCTACCAGAGATACGCAGTATTTT. It translates to CASNQGATRDTQYF.

V usage is TRBV29-1 and J usage is TRBJ2-7; TRBD1 matches at 8 bases. The trim removed 6 bases at V and 4 bases at J, leaving 8 bases unmatched. This CDR3 is 13 amino acids long. Germline V lookup: CDR1 SQVTM, CDR2 ANQGSEA. CDR3 in amino acids: CSVRPGTGYEQYF. In DNA form, the CDR3 reads TGCAGCGTGCGACCCGGGACAGGTTACGAGCAGTACTTC.

V gene TRBV7-2 combines with J gene TRBJ2-5; 10 bases agree with TRBD2. V trimming: 4 bases; J trimming: 4 bases; junction bases outside the gene matches: 9. There are 16 residues in the CDR3. Per the germline V gene, CDR1 is SGHTA and CDR2 is FQGNSA. For the CDR3, the DNA is TGTGCCAGCAGCTCACGTAGCGGGGGGCCGGGAGAGACCCAGTACTTC. Its protein product is CASSSRSGGPGETQYF.

This chain connects TRBV6-1 to TRBJ2-7; D unresolved. CDR3 length: 14 amino acids. Trimming shortened V by 2 bases and J by 2 bases, and 10 bases separated the two germline ends. Germline V gene data show CDR1 as MNHNS and CDR2 as SASEGT. CDR3 protein: CASSEQRSTYEQYF. CDR3 coding DNA: TGTGCCAGCAGTGAACAGCGCAGTACCTACGAGCAGTACTTC.

This chain connects TRBV11-2 to TRBJ2-4; TRBD1 aligns across 7 bases. V was clipped by 5 bases and J by 7 bases; unmatched bases: 8. This CDR3 is built from 14 residues. Looked up from germline, CDR1 is SGHAT and CDR2 is FQNNGV. CDR3 in DNA: TGTGCCAGCAGCCTCCGACAGGGTAGGAACATTCAGTACTTC. Translated: CASSLRQGRNIQYF.

The J gene is TRBJ2-7, the V gene TRBV3-1 (or the pseudogene TRBV3-2); D might be TRBD1 (5 bases). Germline CDR1 LGHDT, CDR2 YNNKEL (reference sequence). V was shortened by 4 bases and J by 2 bases, with 9 bases between the two germline ends. This CDR3 has 13 residues. This chain's CDR3 is CASSRSGTYEQYF. Here the CDR3 DNA reads TGTGCCAGCAGCCGGTCAGGGACCTACGAGCAGTACTTC.

V gene TRBV7-2 combines with J gene TRBJ2-7; a weak D match, TRBD2 (7 bases). Trimming shortened V by 1 base and J by 6 bases, and 16 bases separated the two germline ends. This CDR3 region has 15 residues. From germline, CDR1 is SGHTA and CDR2 FQGNSA. CDR3 amino acids: CASSLVRGREFEQYF. CDR3 nucleotide sequence: TGTGCCAGCAGCTTAGTGCGGGGGCGCGAATTCGAGCAGTACTTC.

The J gene is TRBJ2-3, the V gene TRBV7-2, with D possibly matching TRBD2 (5 bases). The CDR3 loop spans 15 amino acids. Germline values: CDR1 SGHTA, CDR2 FQGNSA. Trimming left V 5 bases short and J 6 bases short, with 18 bases between. CDR3 bases: TGTGCCAGCAGCCGCACTCTACAACTAGGGGATACGCAGTATTTT. Translating it yields CASSRTLQLGDTQYF.

This chain joins TRBV30 and TRBJ2-2, with a weak D call TRBD2 (6 bases). Germline CDR1 is GTSNPN and CDR2 is SVGIG (reference sequence). This CDR3 has 15 amino acids. Trimming cost V 1 base and J 5 bases, with 14 bases left between them. The CDR3: CAWSDLGRGTGELFF. The CDR3 bases are TGTGCCTGGAGTGACTTAGGCCGGGGGACCGGGGAGCTGTTTTTT.

V is TRBV7-2 and J is TRBJ2-7, with TRBD1 matching over 9 bases. The CDR3 extends over 15 amino acids. V gave up 7 bases and J gave up 5 bases; unmatched junction bases: 12. In germline, CDR1 is SGHTA, CDR2 FQGNSA. In nucleotides, the CDR3 is TGTGCCAGCACCCCCACAGGGGGCGCGTTCAACGAGCAGTACTTC. Residues: CASTPTGGAFNEQYF.

The chain has TRBV9 and TRBJ2-7; TRBD2 matches 9 bases. J was trimmed by 3 bases and V by 0 bases; bases with no gene match: 13. Germline CDR1 SGDLS, CDR2 YYNGEE. The CDR3 extends over 18 amino acids. CDR3 region: CASSVGGSGGAGHYEQYF. For the CDR3, the DNA is TGTGCCAGCAGCGTAGGGGGTAGCGGGGGTGCCGGGCACTACGAGCAGTACTTC. The full variable domain, its missing parts supplied by reference TRBV9 and TRBJ2-7, is DSGVTQTPKHLITATGQRVTLRCSPRSGDLSVYWYQQSLDQGLQFLIQYYNGEERAKGNILERFSAQQFPDLHSELNLSSLELGDSALYFCASSVGGSGGAGHYEQYFGPGTRLTVT.

This chain links TRBV27 with TRBJ2-7; TRBD1 matches 7 bases. Germline loops: CDR1 MNHEY, CDR2 SMNVEV (reference sequence). V was clipped by 10 bases and J by 3 bases; unmatched bases: 0. This CDR3 spans 10 amino acids. Written as DNA, the CDR3 is TGTGCCACAGGGGGCTACGAGCAGTACTTC. Translated: CATGGYEQYF.

J is TRBJ2-2 and V is TRBV3-1 (or the pseudogene TRBV3-2); 8 nucleotides match TRBD1. This CDR3 has 18 amino acids. The germline CDR1 and CDR2 sequences are LGHDT and YNNKEL (reference sequence). V was clipped by 1 base and J by 2 bases; unmatched bases: 9. The CDR3 loop reads CASSQGSGGVKNTGELFF. The CDR3 coding sequence is TGTGCCAGCAGCCAAGGTTCAGGGGGCGTGAAAAACACCGGGGAGCTGTTTTTT.

The sample holds one count of this clone. The rearrangement joins TRBV6-5 to TRBJ1-2; maybe TRBD1 (5 bases). Germline values: CDR1 MNHEY, CDR2 SVGAGI. The CDR3 spans 14 residues. Trimming left V 6 bases short and J 8 bases short, with 19 bases between. This chain's CDR3 is CASSQLGGERGYTF. CDR3 DNA sequence: TGTGCCAGCAGCCAGCTGGGGGGGGAAAGAGGCTACACCTTC.

The V gene is TRBV4-1, the J gene TRBJ2-3; weak D call: TRBD2 (6 bases). V lost 9 bases, J lost 2 bases, and 12 bases lay in between. This CDR3 region has 13 residues. Looked up from germline, CDR1 is MGHRA and CDR2 is YSYEKL. This CDR3 reads CASRGMYTDTQYF. The CDR3 bases are TGCGCCAGTCGGGGGATGTACACAGATACGCAGTATTTT.

This clone is a singleton in its sample. V and J are TRBV5-1 and TRBJ2-1; 9 bases are shared with TRBD1. CDR1 is SGHRS and CDR2 is YFSETQ in the germline V gene. The J segment lost 4 bases and the V segment lost 3 bases, leaving 8 bases of the junction unmatched. The CDR3 length is 16 residues. CDR3 bases: TGCGCCAGCAGCTCCCGGGACAGGGTATTTTACAATGAGCAGTTCTTC. Its protein product is CASSSRDRVFYNEQFF.

This clone showed up just a few times. V gene TRBV28 combines with J gene TRBJ2-1, with 7 positions matching TRBD1. The germline CDR1 and CDR2 sequences are MDHEN and SYDVKM. The CDR3 sequence is 13 residues long. With V trimmed by 3 bases and J by 10 bases, 6 bases remained unmatched. The chain's CDR3 is CASSFRQGREQFF. Here the CDR3 DNA reads TGTGCCAGCAGTTTCCGACAGGGACGCGAGCAGTTCTTC.

The chain couples TRBV11-2 to TRBJ1-4, with D possibly being TRBD1 (6 bases). V was trimmed by 0 bases and J by 8 bases, leaving 19 bases between them. This CDR3 comprises 17 residues. Germline CDR1 is SGHAT and CDR2 is FQNNGV. This CDR3 is CASSLDTWGTGPEKLFF. In DNA, the CDR3 is TGTGCCAGCAGCTTAGATACATGGGGCACAGGGCCCGAAAAACTGTTTTTT.

This clone was detected only a few times. V is TRBV6-6 and J is TRBJ2-7, with D perhaps TRBD1 (5 bases). The CDR3 is made up of 13 amino acids. With 7 bases removed from V and 6 bases from J, the gap between germline ends came to 16 bases. CDR1 and CDR2 from the germline V gene are MNHNY and SVGAGI (reference sequence). As DNA, the CDR3 is TGTGCCAGCAATCACAACCAGGGATCCGAGCAGTACTTC. Amino acids: CASNHNQGSEQYF.

This chain joins TRBV3-1 (or the pseudogene TRBV3-2) and TRBJ2-5; the match to TRBD1 covers 7 bases. CDR1 is LGHDT and CDR2 is YNNKEL in the germline V gene (reference sequence). The CDR3 is 15 amino acids. With V trimmed by 5 bases and J by 4 bases, 10 bases remained unmatched. CDR3 DNA sequence: TGTGCCAGCAGCTCGCCGACAGGGTTTGGAGAGACCCAGTACTTC. Its translation: CASSSPTGFGETQYF.

The chain joins TRBV24-1 to TRBJ2-7; 8 nucleotides align to TRBD1. The CDR3 loop spans 14 amino acids. Germline values: CDR1 KGHDR, CDR2 SFDVKD. The V segment lost 6 bases and the J segment 2 bases; nucleotides outside the gene matches: 5. The CDR3 here is CATSPGQGAYEQYF. The CDR3, as DNA: TGTGCCACCAGTCCAGGACAGGGTGCCTACGAGCAGTACTTC.